This TCR beta chain was sequenced in a study of blood T cell repertoires in COVID-19. At the level of the study: Samples of COVID-19 (acute and convalescent) were obtained from the United States, Italy and Spain. In each case, the material was cDNA or gDNA derived from T cells, B-cell-depleted T cells, or PBMCs.

This CDR3 is 15 amino acids long. The germline V gene encodes CDR1 LGHDT and CDR2 YNNKEL (reference sequence). Trimming removed 4 bases from V and 8 bases from J; junction bases left unmatched: 10. As originally analysed: Researchers report that nucleated cell counts were estimated from reference gene primer amplification. Clones were sequenced by immunoSEQ multiplex PCR, and TCRdb holds only the in-frame ones, with some missing. The DNA gave D and trimming, while V, J and clone size come from that table. This repertoire shows about 90,000 clones, 80% to 90% found once; its top ten account for about 15%.

Sequenced material: peripheral blood. The receptor's source is a human donor in a cohort sampled during active COVID-19. This chain connects TRBV3-1 (or the pseudogene TRBV3-2) to TRBJ1-2, with 10 bases identical to TRBD1. CDR3 sequence reads: CASSPGTGDLPGYTF. CDR3 DNA: TGTGCCAGCAGCCCCGGGACAGGGGATCTTCCGGGCTACACCTTC.